One sample yielded the 7 T cell receptor beta chains listed below, sequenced in a study of spatial heterogeneity in lung cancer. Study-level results: Within tumors, counts of expanded alpha and beta TCRs tracked tumor mutation counts.

TCRdb ran MiXCR on the 5' RACE reads and lists one entry per CDR3 protein. Among around 15,000 distinct CDR3 sequences, about 6.7% were seen once, and the ten largest hold 15% to 20%. Time point meaning: sample taken at primary tumor resection. No antigen is known for these receptors. The sequences come from lung tumor tissue, collected at surgery. These receptor sequences come from a female donor with early-stage non-small cell lung cancer.

In the case of this clonotype: This beta chain is an unintended read in a library built for alpha chains; its size means little. The chain is built from TRBV19 and TRBJ2-7; 9 nucleotides align to TRBD1. The CDR3 runs 15 residues. V was clipped by 6 bases and J by 2 bases; unmatched bases: 8. Germline CDR1 is LNHDA and CDR2 is SQIVND (reference sequence). The CDR3 DNA reads as TGTGCCAGTAGGTCAACAGGGGGCGCCCCCTACGAGCAGTACTTC. Translating it yields CASRSTGGAPYEQYF.

This clonotype was counted at least ten times. This beta chain slipped into a library made for alpha chains as a stray read, so its size is not meaningful. This chain links TRBV7-9 with TRBJ2-1, with D possibly being TRBD2 (6 bases). Germline assignment: CDR1 SEHNR and CDR2 FQNEAQ (reference sequence). The length of the CDR3 is 14 residues. Trimming left V 6 bases short and J 6 bases short, with 15 bases between. CDR3 region: CASSPQGGANEQFF. In nucleotides, the CDR3 is TGTGCCAGCAGTCCGCAAGGCGGGGCCAATGAGCAGTTCTTC.

For this clonotype: The size of this beta chain means little, since it is a stray read in a library made for alpha chains. The chain links TRBV18 to TRBJ1-1; D remains unclear. Germline V gene lookup returns CDR1 KGHSH and CDR2 LQKENI. CDR3 size: 11 residues. V shed 6 bases and J shed 7 bases, with 9 bases lying between them. This chain's CDR3 is CASSRGIEAFF. The CDR3, as DNA: TGTGCCAGCTCCCGGGGAATTGAAGCTTTCTTT.

This clonotype showed up many times. Since the library was made to target alpha chains, this beta chain is a stray read and its abundance is not meaningful. The chain combines TRBV12-3 or TRBV12-4 with TRBJ2-5, with a weak D call TRBD2 (7 bases). V lost 6 bases to trimming and J lost 5 bases, with 10 bases between them. The CDR3 is 12 amino acids. The CDR3: CASRRGAETQYF. CDR3 DNA: TGTGCCAGCAGACGGGGGGCCGAGACCCAGTACTTC.

This clonotype was observed many times. Found in a library prepared for alpha chains, this beta chain is an off-target read, and its abundance has little meaning. The chain is built from TRBV2 and TRBJ2-2, with D hard to call. Between the trimmed V and J ends, which lost 5 bases and 6 bases, there was a span of 7 bases. The CDR3 runs to 12 residues. Germline lookup yields CDR1 SNHLY and CDR2 FYNNEI. This CDR3 reads CASSMGPGELFF. The CDR3 DNA follows: TGTGCCAGCAGTATGGGTCCCGGGGAGCTGTTTTTT. The complete variable domain, with remaining parts taken from reference TRBV2 and TRBJ2-2, reads EPEVTQTPSHQVTQMGQEVILRCVPISNHLYFYWYRQILGQKVEFLVSFYNNEISEKSEIFDDQFSVERPDGSNFTLKIRSTKLEDSAMYFCASSMGPGELFFGEGSRLTVL.

About this clonotype itself: As an off-target read in a library built for alpha chains, this beta chain has a frequency of little significance. The V gene is TRBV6-4, the J gene TRBJ2-7; D gene ambiguous. V lost 8 bases to trimming and J lost 2 bases, with 13 bases between them. CDR3 length equals 13 residues. CDR1 and CDR2 (germline): MRHNA, SNTAGT. The CDR3 DNA is TGTGCCAGCGGCGACTTACCGACCTACGAGCAGTACTTC. It encodes CASGDLPTYEQYF.

This clonotype was picked up a small number of times. Found in a library prepared for alpha chains, this beta chain is an off-target read, and its abundance has little meaning. The rearrangement links TRBV7-2 to TRBJ2-7; possible D gene TRBD2, 7 bases. The CDR3 is made up of 16 amino acids. The ends were cut back, 5 bases at V and 0 bases at J, with 17 bases in the middle. Germline values: CDR1 SGHTA, CDR2 FQGNSA. CDR3 bases: TGTGCCAGCAGCCTTTACGAAGGGGGGGGCTCCTACGAGCAGTACTTC. It encodes CASSLYEGGGSYEQYF.